This T cell receptor (beta chain) was retrieved from a study of yellow fever vaccine responses in identical twins. Regarding the study as a whole: Each twin's T cell response to the vaccine was reported to look partly convergent and partly personalized.

Looked up from germline, CDR1 is MNHNS and CDR2 is SASEGT. With 1 base clipped from V and 6 bases from J, the junction kept 4 bases outside the gene matches. This CDR3 contains 16 residues. Each CDR3 protein is one row after TCRdb ran MiXCR on the RT-PCR reads. The sample includes a few thousand distinct CDR3 sequences, approximately 80% of them seen just once. Comments on this clonotype: What it binds is not known.

The specimen comprised T cells from blood (PBMCs), unsorted or a sorted subset (not recorded which), sampled before or after yellow fever vaccination (not recorded which). The sequence was obtained from a young woman who received the yellow fever vaccine. The chain recombines TRBV6-1 with TRBJ2-1; 12 positions agree with TRBD2. The CDR3 DNA reads as TGTGCCAGCAGTGAAGTTGGACTAGCGGGAAGCAATGAGCAGTTCTTC. Translated: CASSEVGLAGSNEQFF.